One T cell receptor (beta chain) is described in this entry. Antigen unknown. The data are from a study of cytomegalovirus exposure and HLA in healthy donors. Study context: The 110 or so validation repertoires were produced on the same platform as the 650 or so repertoires of the first cohort. This was reported in a later analysis. General study findings and limits: TCR beta chains numbering 150 to 200 were designated cytomegalovirus-associated. For cytomegalovirus status, the classifier reportedly gave diagnoses with high specificity and sensitivity.

Generated by immunoSEQ multiplex PCR, the TCRdb table keeps only in-frame clones and is missing some. The data contain about 120,000 clones, around 90% of them singletons. The V gene's germline CDR1 is MGHRA and CDR2 YSYEKL. The CDR3 extends over 15 amino acids. V shed 2 bases and J 4 bases; nucleotides not matched to a gene: 4. The rearrangement joins TRBV4-1 to TRBJ2-7; 11 bases map to TRBD2. The TCR originated in a young woman in good health and CMV-seronegative. The sequenced sample was PBMCs. Written as DNA, the CDR3 is TGCGCCAGCAGCCAACTTGGACTAGCGGGTTACGAGCAGTACTTC. It codes for CASSQLGLAGYEQYF.